One sample yielded the 12 T cell receptor beta chains listed below, sequenced in a study of control samples from healthy donors and cancer patients. Libraries were prepared by immunoSEQ multiplex PCR; TCRdb keeps only in-frame clonotypes and omits some of them. The sample lists 150,000 to 200,000 clones; around nine tenths were seen once. The specimen sequenced was blood. The receptors stem from a man aged 30 to 45 in good health.

The gene calls are TRBV27 and TRBJ2-3; D is possibly TRBD1 (5 bases). CDR3 length equals 17 residues. Looked up from germline, CDR1 is MNHEY and CDR2 is SMNVEV (reference sequence). V was clipped by 2 bases and J by 2 bases, with 17 bases between them. CDR3 protein: CASSLRTRQPNTDTQYF. The CDR3 nucleotides are TGTGCCAGCAGTTTAAGAACCCGACAGCCCAACACAGATACGCAGTATTTT.

The V call is TRBV15, the J call TRBJ1-3; no definite D call. Germline loops: CDR1 LNHNV, CDR2 YYDKDF (reference sequence). V was trimmed by 5 bases and J by 0 bases, leaving 8 bases between them. This CDR3 has 14 residues. The chain's CDR3 is CATSDKSSGNTIYF. CDR3 coding DNA: TGTGCCACCAGCGACAAGAGCTCTGGAAACACCATATATTTT.

The gene calls are TRBV11-2 and TRBJ1-2; a possible D gene is TRBD1 (5 bases). The germline V gene encodes CDR1 SGHAT and CDR2 FQNNGV. The CDR3 totals 13 residues. V lost 1 base and J 7 bases, leaving 10 bases between the germline ends. In DNA form, the CDR3 reads TGTGCCAGCAGCTTAGTAATGGGGACTGGCTACACCTTC. Its translation is CASSLVMGTGYTF.

The chain joins TRBV28 to TRBJ1-5; D perhaps matches TRBD1 (6 bases). This CDR3 spans 14 amino acids. The V end lost 6 bases, the J end lost 4 bases, and 13 bases lay between the germline ends. Germline CDR1 is MDHEN and CDR2 is SYDVKM. This CDR3 reads CASSKTGSNQPQHF. CDR3 DNA: TGTGCCAGCAGCAAAACAGGGAGTAATCAGCCCCAGCATTTT. Together with reference TRBV28 and TRBJ1-5, the CDR3 gives the full variable domain: DVKVTQSSRYLVKRTGEKVFLECVQDMDHENMFWYRQDPGLGLRLIYFSYDVKMKEKGDIPEGYSVSREKKERFSLILESASTNQTSMYLCASSKTGSNQPQHFGDGTRLSIL.

The chain links TRBV10-1 to TRBJ2-1, with 7 bases lining up with TRBD2. The CDR3 runs 16 residues. With V trimmed by 3 bases and J by 0 bases, 5 bases remained unmatched. The germline gives CDR1 WNHNN, CDR2 SYGVQD (reference sequence). CDR3 loop: CASSDEGGPSYNEQFF. The CDR3 DNA reads as TGCGCCAGCAGTGATGAGGGAGGGCCCTCCTACAATGAGCAGTTCTTC.

The chain combines TRBV7-9 with TRBJ1-4, with D maybe TRBD1 (5 bases). Per germline, CDR1 SEHNR and CDR2 FQNEAQ (reference sequence). This CDR3 is built from 15 residues. V lost 5 bases to trimming and J lost 0 bases, with 10 bases between them. For the CDR3, the DNA is TGTGCCAGCAGCCGAACAGGCTCAACTAATGAAAAACTGTTTTTT. It codes for CASSRTGSTNEKLFF.

The chain links TRBV6-6 to TRBJ1-1, with D maybe TRBD1 (5 bases). This CDR3 is 13 amino acids long. Trimming took 5 bases from V and 3 from J, leaving 10 bases between them. From germline, CDR1 is MNHNY and CDR2 SVGAGI (reference sequence). Written as DNA, the CDR3 is TGTGCCAGCAGTGACCAGGGTCACACTGAAGCTTTCTTT. Translating it yields CASSDQGHTEAFF.

This clone has more than one count but fewer than ten. The chain uses TRBV6-2 or TRBV6-3 and TRBJ1-1; 11 bases are a match to TRBD1. The CDR3 loop spans 16 amino acids. V was pared by 2 bases and J by 4 bases, with 6 bases of the junction left unmatched. The germline CDR1 and CDR2 sequences are MNHEY and SVGEGT. The CDR3 sequence: CASSYGGQGAGTEAFF. CDR3 coding DNA: TGTGCCAGCAGTTACGGAGGACAGGGGGCAGGCACTGAAGCTTTCTTT.

V usage is TRBV5-5 and J usage is TRBJ1-2; 8 nucleotides align to TRBD1. CDR1 and CDR2 from the germline V gene are SGHKS and YYEKEE (reference sequence). The CDR3 contains 13 residues. The V gene end was trimmed by 2 bases and the J gene end by 7 bases; junction bases not matched to a gene: 4. CDR3 DNA sequence: TGTGCCAGCAGCTTTCAGGGGGCTGGTGGCTACACCTTC. It codes for CASSFQGAGGYTF.

This clone was counted between two and nine times. This sample includes further DNA sequences coding for the same CDR3. V is TRBV4-3 and J is TRBJ1-5; 8 bases line up with TRBD1. V lost 0 bases, J lost 0 bases, and 7 bases stayed unmatched. The CDR3 extends over 18 amino acids. Germline CDR1 reads LGHNA; CDR2 reads YSLEER. This CDR3 is CASSQDPQGAGSNQPQHF. Written as DNA, the CDR3 is TGCGCCAGCAGCCAAGATCCGCAGGGGGCAGGTAGCAATCAGCCCCAGCATTTT.

Here the CDR3 DNA reads TGTGCCAGTAGTCAACAGGCTGCCTACGAGCAGTACTTC. Protein product: CASSQQAAYEQYF. The chain couples TRBV19 to TRBJ2-7, with a weak D call TRBD1 (5 bases). This CDR3 is built from 13 residues. Germline loops: CDR1 LNHDA, CDR2 SQIVND (reference sequence). V shed 5 bases and J shed 2 bases, with 10 bases lying between them.

This clone was seen a single time. The chain joins TRBV30 to TRBJ2-2; D possibly uses TRBD1 or TRBD2 (6 bases each). Germline lookup yields CDR1 GTSNPN and CDR2 SVGIG (reference sequence). This CDR3 has 17 residues. The V end lost 1 base, the J end lost 4 bases, and 19 bases lay between the germline ends. CDR3 in amino acids: CAWSARRGGRGTGELFF. The CDR3 nucleotides read TGTGCCTGGAGTGCACGGAGAGGGGGGCGGGGCACCGGGGAGCTGTTTTTT.